Below are 23 T cell receptor beta chains sequenced from a single sample in a study of T cell responses to AZD1222 COVID-19 vaccine. Repertoires were generated with immunoSEQ multiplex PCR, while TCRdb's copy carries only in-frame clones and drops some. The sample includes about 170,000 clones, roughly 93% of them seen just once. The sample was peripheral blood, taken on day 0 of AZD1222 vaccination. The source is an adult in good health.

The chain links TRBV5-4 to TRBJ2-6; D might be TRBD1 (5 bases). The CDR3 contains 20 residues. CDR1 and CDR2 (germline): SGHNT, YYREEE (reference sequence). Trimming took off 1 base at V and 0 bases at J, with 20 bases between the two ends. For the CDR3, the DNA is TGTGCCAGCAGCTTGTCCGACAGCTACTACTCCCGCTCTGGGGCCAACGTCCTGACTTTC. Amino acids: CASSLSDSYYSRSGANVLTF.

This rearrangement joins TRBV7-2 to TRBJ2-6; 7 bases fit TRBD2. The V gene end was trimmed by 5 bases and the J gene end by 0 bases; junction bases not matched to a gene: 4. From germline, CDR1 is SGHTA and CDR2 FQGNSA. This CDR3 has 16 residues. The CDR3 coding sequence is TGTGCCAGCAGCCCGGGGGAGGGCTCTGGGGCCAACGTCCTGACTTTC. Protein: CASSPGEGSGANVLTF.

V and J are TRBV5-4 and TRBJ2-2, with TRBD2 matching 8 bases. From germline, CDR1 is SGHNT and CDR2 YYREEE (reference sequence). Trimming removed 6 bases from V and 3 bases from J; junction bases left unmatched: 16. This CDR3 comprises 18 residues. The CDR3 sequence is CASTPRGAGGLDTGELFF. DNA for the CDR3: TGTGCCAGCACCCCTCGTGGGGCGGGGGGCCTTGACACCGGGGAGCTGTTTTTT.

The CDR3 region has the DNA TGTGCCAGTAGTCTAACAGGGGAAAGTGGCTACACCTTC. Amino acid sequence: CASSLTGESGYTF. This chain joins TRBV19 and TRBJ1-2; 7 bases fit TRBD1. V lost 5 bases and J lost 7; bases outside the gene matches: 7. CDR3 length equals 13 residues. Per the germline V gene, CDR1 is LNHDA and CDR2 is SQIVND (reference sequence).

V usage is TRBV7-2 and J usage is TRBJ1-5, with 10 bases lining up with TRBD1. Germline CDR1 is SGHTA and CDR2 is FQGNSA. CDR3 length: 16 amino acids. V lost 6 bases to trimming and J lost 5 bases; unmatched junction nucleotides: 10. The CDR3 bases are TGTGCCAGCAGTTCCCAGCCCGGGACAGGGGATCAGCCCCAGCATTTT. As protein: CASSSQPGTGDQPQHF.

CDR3 protein: CASSPYGRTEAFF. Written as DNA, the CDR3 is TGTGCCAGCAGCCCCTACGGAAGGACCGAAGCTTTCTTT. The chain carries TRBV3-1 (or the pseudogene TRBV3-2) and TRBJ1-1; D remains ambiguous. V was clipped by 4 bases and J by 8 bases, with 14 bases between them. Germline-derived CDR1 and CDR2 are LGHDT and YNNKEL (reference sequence). This CDR3 comprises 13 residues.

The J gene is TRBJ2-7, the V gene TRBV5-1; the D call may be TRBD1 or TRBD2 (5 bases each). The CDR3 totals 16 residues. V dropped 2 bases and J dropped 4 bases, with 19 bases sitting between them. Germline CDR1 is SGHRS and CDR2 is YFSETQ. The DNA for the CDR3 is TGCGCCAGCAGCTTAATAATAGGGGACGGGAAGTACGAGCAGTACTTC. Translation: CASSLIIGDGKYEQYF.

The V gene is TRBV2, the J gene TRBJ1-2; no reliable D call. Germline CDR1 reads SNHLY; CDR2 reads FYNNEI. This CDR3 contains 15 residues. The V and J ends lost 7 bases and 3 bases respectively, with 18 bases between them. The CDR3 coding sequence is TGTGCCAGCATGTCCTGGGGTCTGGTCGACTATGGCTACACCTTC. Its translation is CASMSWGLVDYGYTF.

V and J are TRBV6-6 and TRBJ1-1; no firm D call. V was shortened by 8 bases and J by 1 base, with 14 bases between the two germline ends. The CDR3 runs 14 residues. Germline V gives CDR1 MNHNY, CDR2 SVGAGI (reference sequence). The DNA for the CDR3 is TGTGCCAGCCACAACAATGCCGGGAACACTGAAGCTTTCTTT. Translating gives CASHNNAGNTEAFF.

The rearrangement uses TRBV3-1 (or the pseudogene TRBV3-2) and TRBJ1-2, with D perhaps matching TRBD1 (6 bases). Trimming took off 2 bases at V and 5 bases at J, with 9 bases between the two ends. Germline CDR1 reads LGHDT; CDR2 reads YNNKEL (reference sequence). The CDR3 runs 13 residues. The CDR3 region has the DNA TGTGCCAGCAGCCAAAGAACAGGGTATGGCTACACCTTC. This sequence encodes CASSQRTGYGYTF.

V gene TRBV19 combines with J gene TRBJ1-1, with no clear D. The CDR3 length is 12 residues. CDR1 and CDR2 from the germline V gene are LNHDA and SQIVND (reference sequence). Trimming cost V 0 bases and J 10 bases, with 9 bases left between them. CDR3 sequence: CASSIDLRRAFF. CDR3 sequence (DNA): TGTGCCAGTAGTATAGATCTCCGGAGAGCTTTCTTT.

The J gene is TRBJ2-3, the V gene TRBV15, with D perhaps given as TRBD1 or TRBD2 (7 bases each). CDR3 length: 16 residues. CDR1 and CDR2 from the germline V gene are LNHNV and YYDKDF (reference sequence). V was pared by 1 base and J by 2 bases, with 13 bases between. CDR3 sequence (DNA): TGTGCCACCAGCAGAGGTTCAGGGGGGGACACAGATACGCAGTATTTT. Amino acid sequence: CATSRGSGGDTDTQYF.

The CDR3 sequence: CASSQAVTDPAFF. The DNA of the CDR3 is TGTGCCAGCAGCCAAGCGGTAACCGATCCGGCTTTCTTT. The chain carries TRBV3-1 (or the pseudogene TRBV3-2) and TRBJ1-1; no clear D. Germline assignment: CDR1 LGHDT and CDR2 YNNKEL (reference sequence). The CDR3 has 13 amino acids. Between the trimmed V and J ends, which lost 1 base and 11 bases, there was a span of 14 bases.

This chain joins TRBV30 and TRBJ1-2; 7 bases agree with TRBD1. The germline CDR1 and CDR2 sequences are GTSNPN and SVGIG (reference sequence). The CDR3 is 13 residues long. The J segment lost 4 bases and the V segment lost 8 bases, leaving 10 bases of the junction unmatched. CDR3 amino acids: CARDPGTVYGYTF. CDR3 nucleotide sequence: TGTGCCCGAGACCCCGGGACAGTCTATGGCTACACCTTC.

The chain carries TRBV6-5 and TRBJ2-1; 12 bases fit TRBD2. The CDR3 is made up of 15 amino acids. J was trimmed by 4 bases and V by 5 bases; bases with no gene match: 3. The V gene's germline CDR1 is MNHEY and CDR2 SVGAGI. The CDR3 sequence: CASSLGLAGYNEQFF. CDR3 DNA sequence: TGTGCCAGCAGTCTGGGACTAGCGGGTTACAATGAGCAGTTCTTC.

The chain employs TRBV5-1 and TRBJ1-1; D not resolved. The germline V and J ends were trimmed by 0 bases and 1 base, with 10 bases remaining between them. The CDR3 has 15 residues. Looked up from germline, CDR1 is SGHRS and CDR2 is YFSETQ. The CDR3 DNA is TGCGCCAGCAGCTTGGTAACAGCGCCGAACACTGAAGCTTTCTTT. This translates into CASSLVTAPNTEAFF. Looking up the rest from reference TRBV5-1 and TRBJ1-1 gives the full variable domain: KAGVTQTPRYLIKTRGQQVTLSCSPISGHRSVSWYQQTPGQGLQFLFEYFSETQRNKGNFPGRFSGRQFSNSRSEMNVSTLELGDSALYLCASSLVTAPNTEAFFGQGTRLTVV.

V and J are TRBV27 and TRBJ1-1; D unresolved. This CDR3 contains 16 residues. With 4 bases removed from V and 4 bases from J, the gap between germline ends came to 19 bases. The germline V gene has CDR1 MNHEY and CDR2 SMNVEV (reference sequence). The CDR3 loop reads CASSSPMSRWSTEAFF. CDR3 in DNA: TGTGCCAGCAGTTCCCCGATGTCCCGGTGGAGCACTGAAGCTTTCTTT.

CDR3: CASSSGQGEKLFF. The DNA of the CDR3 is TGCGCCAGCAGTTCAGGACAGGGGGAAAAACTGTTTTTT. The J gene is TRBJ1-4, the V gene TRBV5-1; TRBD1 matches 9 bases. V lost 5 bases, J lost 8 bases, and 4 bases stayed unmatched. From germline, CDR1 is SGHRS and CDR2 YFSETQ. The CDR3 length is 13 residues.

The chain joins TRBV5-3 to TRBJ1-2, with TRBD1 matching over 7 bases. TRBV5-3 is an open reading frame, and its role is uncertain. V lost 4 bases and J lost 6; bases outside the gene matches: 6. This CDR3 is built from 13 residues. In DNA, the CDR3 is TGTGCCAGAAGCGGTGACAGGGAAGATGGCTACACCTTC. Translated, it gives CARSGDREDGYTF.

The chain couples TRBV6-5 to TRBJ1-1; the D gene is possibly TRBD1 (5 bases). Germline V lookup: CDR1 MNHEY, CDR2 SVGAGI. V shed 10 bases and J shed 1 base, with 13 bases lying between them. The CDR3 is 13 residues long. The CDR3 DNA reads TGTGCCACAGACTCTACAGGGAACACTGAAGCTTTCTTT. Protein: CATDSTGNTEAFF.

J is TRBJ1-2 and V is TRBV19; D may be TRBD1 (6 bases). The CDR3 is made up of 15 amino acids. V lost 5 bases to trimming and J lost 8 bases, with 21 bases between them. CDR1 is LNHDA, CDR2 SQIVND, per germline (reference sequence). The CDR3 sequence is CASSPLLTGSGGYTF. The CDR3 DNA reads TGTGCCAGTAGTCCCCTCCTGACAGGTTCGGGAGGCTACACCTTC.

V and J are TRBV5-1 and TRBJ1-6; 8 bases are a match to TRBD1. The ends lost 4 bases at V and 0 bases at J; junction bases unmatched: 6. Germline V lookup: CDR1 SGHRS, CDR2 YFSETQ. CDR3 length equals 17 residues. The DNA for the CDR3 is TGCGCCAGCAGCCCCCGACAGGGGAGCTCCTATAATTCACCCCTCCACTTT. This codes for CASSPRQGSSYNSPLHF.

This chain links TRBV6-1 with TRBJ1-5, with TRBD1 as a possible D gene (5 bases). This CDR3 comprises 16 residues. From germline, CDR1 is MNHNS and CDR2 SASEGT. Deletions cut 4 bases from V and 7 bases from J, with 20 bases between. The CDR3 coding sequence is TGTGCCAGCAGTGGAGGGGACGGACATGGAGGGCAGCCCCAGCATTTT. Protein product: CASSGGDGHGGQPQHF.